This T cell receptor (beta chain) emerged from a study of Tregs in tolerant kidney transplant recipients. The V end lost 4 bases, the J end lost 3 bases, and 14 bases lay between the germline ends. The CDR3 spans 14 residues. From germline, CDR1 is SGDLS and CDR2 YYNGEE. Mixed chimerism was transient after nonmyeloablative marrow transplants from related graft donors. The assay was immunoSEQ multiplex PCR, and TCRdb's table has in-frame clones only and misses some. Among fewer than 55,000 clones listed, approximately 89% were seen once. Study results and caveats: No direct test of biological reproducibility was done here.

Comment on this clone: Its antigen is not known.

The chain employs TRBV9 and TRBJ2-7; D perhaps matches TRBD1 (6 bases). The sequenced sample was CD8+ T cells from blood (PBMCs), obtained 12 months after the transplant. The TCR originated in a human patient who received a combined kidney and bone marrow transplant. These T cells may partly come from the graft donor. The CDR3 bases are TGTGCCAGCAGCCCCCCCGGGACATTCTACGAGCAGTACTTC. Translating gives CASSPPGTFYEQYF.